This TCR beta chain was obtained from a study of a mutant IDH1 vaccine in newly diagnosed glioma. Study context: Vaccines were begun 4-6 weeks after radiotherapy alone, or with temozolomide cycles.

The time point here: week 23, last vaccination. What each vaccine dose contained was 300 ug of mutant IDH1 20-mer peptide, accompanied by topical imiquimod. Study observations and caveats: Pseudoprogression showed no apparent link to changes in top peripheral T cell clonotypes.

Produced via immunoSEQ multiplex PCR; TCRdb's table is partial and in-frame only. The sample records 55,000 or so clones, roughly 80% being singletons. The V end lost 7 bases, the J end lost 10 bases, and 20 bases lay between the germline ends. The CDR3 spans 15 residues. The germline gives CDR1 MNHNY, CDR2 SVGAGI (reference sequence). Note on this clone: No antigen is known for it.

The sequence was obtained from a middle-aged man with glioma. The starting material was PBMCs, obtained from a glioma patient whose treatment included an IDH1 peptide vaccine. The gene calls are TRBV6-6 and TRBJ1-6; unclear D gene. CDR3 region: CASIAVQAPGSPLHF. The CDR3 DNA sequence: TGTGCCAGCATAGCGGTACAAGCTCCGGGGTCACCCCTCCACTTT.